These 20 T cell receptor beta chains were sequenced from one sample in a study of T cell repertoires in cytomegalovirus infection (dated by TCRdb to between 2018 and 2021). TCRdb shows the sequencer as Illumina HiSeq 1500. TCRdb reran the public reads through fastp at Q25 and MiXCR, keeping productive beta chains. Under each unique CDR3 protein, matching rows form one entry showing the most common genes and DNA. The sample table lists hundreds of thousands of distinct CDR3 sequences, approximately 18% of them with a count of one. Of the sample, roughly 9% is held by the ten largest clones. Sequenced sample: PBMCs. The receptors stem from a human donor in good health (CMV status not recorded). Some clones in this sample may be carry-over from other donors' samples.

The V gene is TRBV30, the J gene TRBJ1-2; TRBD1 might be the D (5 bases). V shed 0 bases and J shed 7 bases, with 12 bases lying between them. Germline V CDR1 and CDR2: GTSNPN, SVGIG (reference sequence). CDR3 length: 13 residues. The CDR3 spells CAWSVMQGGGYTF. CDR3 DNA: TGTGCCTGGAGTGTAATGCAGGGTGGTGGCTACACCTTC.

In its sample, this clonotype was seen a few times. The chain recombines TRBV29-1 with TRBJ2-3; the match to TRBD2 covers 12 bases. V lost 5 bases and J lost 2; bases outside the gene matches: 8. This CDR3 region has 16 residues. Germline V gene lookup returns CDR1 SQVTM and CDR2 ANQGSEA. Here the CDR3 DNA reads TGCAGCGTTCCCTTGACTAGCGGGAGTAACACAGATACGCAGTATTTT. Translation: CSVPLTSGSNTDTQYF.

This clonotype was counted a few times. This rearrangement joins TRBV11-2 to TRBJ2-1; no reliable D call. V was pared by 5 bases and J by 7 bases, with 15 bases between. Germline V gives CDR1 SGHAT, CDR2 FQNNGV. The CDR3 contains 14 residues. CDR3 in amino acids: CASSPGLLNNEQFF. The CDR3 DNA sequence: TGTGCCAGCAGCCCGGGTCTACTCAATAATGAGCAGTTCTTC.

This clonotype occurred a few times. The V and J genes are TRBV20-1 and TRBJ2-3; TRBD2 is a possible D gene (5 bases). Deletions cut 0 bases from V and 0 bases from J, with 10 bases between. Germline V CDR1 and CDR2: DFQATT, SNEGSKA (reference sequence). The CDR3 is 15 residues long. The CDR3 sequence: CSARDFGGSTDTQYF. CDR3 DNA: TGCAGTGCTAGAGATTTTGGCGGGAGCACAGATACGCAGTATTTT.

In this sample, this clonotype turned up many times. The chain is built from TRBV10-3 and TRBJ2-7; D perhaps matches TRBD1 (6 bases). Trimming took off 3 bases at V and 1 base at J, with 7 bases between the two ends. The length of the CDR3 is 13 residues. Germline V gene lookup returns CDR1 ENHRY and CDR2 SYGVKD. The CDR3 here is CAISDGQSYEQYF. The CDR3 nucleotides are TGTGCCATCAGTGACGGACAGTCCTACGAGCAGTACTTC.

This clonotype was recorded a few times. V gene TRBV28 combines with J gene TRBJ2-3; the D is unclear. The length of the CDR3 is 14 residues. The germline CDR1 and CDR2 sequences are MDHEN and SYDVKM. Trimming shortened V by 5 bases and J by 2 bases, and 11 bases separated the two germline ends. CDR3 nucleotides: TGTGCCAGCAGTCCTCTATTACTCACAGATACGCAGTATTTT. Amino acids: CASSPLLLTDTQYF.

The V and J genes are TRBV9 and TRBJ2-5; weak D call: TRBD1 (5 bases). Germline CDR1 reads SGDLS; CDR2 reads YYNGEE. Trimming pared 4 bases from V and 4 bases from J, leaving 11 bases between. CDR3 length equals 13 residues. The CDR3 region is CASSTRQLETQYF. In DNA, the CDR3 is TGTGCCAGCAGCACCCGACAGCTAGAGACCCAGTACTTC. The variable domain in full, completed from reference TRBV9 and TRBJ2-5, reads DSGVTQTPKHLITATGQRVTLRCSPRSGDLSVYWYQQSLDQGLQFLIQYYNGEERAKGNILERFSAQQFPDLHSELNLSSLELGDSALYFCASSTRQLETQYFGPGTRLLVL.

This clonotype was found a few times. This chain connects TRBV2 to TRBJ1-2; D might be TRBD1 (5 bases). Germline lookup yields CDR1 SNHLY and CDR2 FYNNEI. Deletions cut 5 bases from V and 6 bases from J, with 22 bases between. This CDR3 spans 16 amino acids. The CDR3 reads CASSSSRDVRVHGYTF. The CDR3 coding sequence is TGTGCCAGCAGTTCCAGTCGGGACGTGAGGGTCCATGGCTACACCTTC.

CDR3 DNA sequence: TGTGCCACCAGCAGGGCGAACAGGGACCATCAGCCCCAGCATTTT. Its translation: CATSRANRDHQPQHF. The chain is built from TRBV15 and TRBJ1-5, with TRBD1 as a possible D gene (6 bases). Between the trimmed V and J ends, which lost 3 bases and 5 bases, there was a span of 14 bases. The germline CDR1 and CDR2 sequences are LNHNV and YYDKDF (reference sequence). There are 15 residues in the CDR3.

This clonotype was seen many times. CDR3 loop: CASSIYGQILYGYTF. The CDR3 DNA reads TGTGCCAGCAGCATATACGGACAGATCCTCTATGGCTACACCTTC. The chain employs TRBV7-2 and TRBJ1-2; TRBD1 is a possible D gene (6 bases). This CDR3 has 15 residues. Germline CDR1 SGHTA, CDR2 FQGNSA. V was clipped by 5 bases and J by 4 bases, with 17 bases between them.

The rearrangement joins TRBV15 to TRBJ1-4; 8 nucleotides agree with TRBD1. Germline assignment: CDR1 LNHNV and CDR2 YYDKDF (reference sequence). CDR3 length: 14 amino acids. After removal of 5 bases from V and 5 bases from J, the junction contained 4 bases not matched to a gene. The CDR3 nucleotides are TGTGCCACCAGCCCCAGGGGGCTCAATGAAAAACTGTTTTTT. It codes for CATSPRGLNEKLFF.

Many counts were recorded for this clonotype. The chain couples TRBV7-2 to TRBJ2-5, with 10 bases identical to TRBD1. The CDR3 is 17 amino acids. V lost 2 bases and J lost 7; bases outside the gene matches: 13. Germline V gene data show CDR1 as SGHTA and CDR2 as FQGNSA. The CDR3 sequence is CASSLQTGGAGGGTQYF. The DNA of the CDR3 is TGTGCCAGCAGCTTACAGACAGGGGGCGCTGGTGGGGGGACCCAGTACTTC.

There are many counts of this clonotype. CDR3 DNA: TGTGCCAGCACCTTTTGGTCTAGCGGGCAGGCGACCCAGTACTTC. Its translation is CASTFWSSGQATQYF. The chain links TRBV6-1 to TRBJ2-5, with TRBD2 matching 8 bases. The CDR3 contains 15 residues. Unmatched junction bases numbered 14, after V lost 7 bases and J lost 7 bases. Germline V gene data show CDR1 as MNHNS and CDR2 as SASEGT.

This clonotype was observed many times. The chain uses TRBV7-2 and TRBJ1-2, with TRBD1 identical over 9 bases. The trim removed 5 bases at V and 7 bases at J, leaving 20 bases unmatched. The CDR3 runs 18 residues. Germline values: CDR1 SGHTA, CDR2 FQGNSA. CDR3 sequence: CASSHPGGQGFRAGGYTF. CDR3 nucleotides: TGTGCCAGCAGCCACCCGGGGGGACAGGGATTTAGGGCTGGTGGCTACACCTTC.

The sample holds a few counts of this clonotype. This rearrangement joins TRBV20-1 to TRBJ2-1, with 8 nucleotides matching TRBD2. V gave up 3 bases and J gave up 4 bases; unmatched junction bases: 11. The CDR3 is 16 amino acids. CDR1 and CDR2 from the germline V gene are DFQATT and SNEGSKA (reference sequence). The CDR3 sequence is CSARAKGSGVYNEQFF. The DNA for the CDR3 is TGCAGTGCTAGGGCAAAGGGTAGCGGGGTGTACAATGAGCAGTTCTTC.

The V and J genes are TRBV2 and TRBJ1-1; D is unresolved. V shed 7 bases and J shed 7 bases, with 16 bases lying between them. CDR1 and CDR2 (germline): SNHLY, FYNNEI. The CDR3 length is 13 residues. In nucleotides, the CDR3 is TGTGCCAGCACCCCAAGAGGGTGGGTTGAAGCTTTCTTT. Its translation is CASTPRGWVEAFF.

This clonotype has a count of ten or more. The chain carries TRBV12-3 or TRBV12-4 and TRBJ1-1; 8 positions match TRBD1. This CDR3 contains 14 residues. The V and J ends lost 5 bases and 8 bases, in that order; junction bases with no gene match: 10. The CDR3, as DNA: TGTGCCAGCAGTGATACGGGACAGGTGGGAGAAGCTTTCTTT. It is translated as CASSDTGQVGEAFF.

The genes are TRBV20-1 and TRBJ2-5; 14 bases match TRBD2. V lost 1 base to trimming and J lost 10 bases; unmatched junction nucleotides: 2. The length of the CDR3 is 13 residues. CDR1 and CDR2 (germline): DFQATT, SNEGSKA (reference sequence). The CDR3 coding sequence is TGCAGTGCTAGAGTGGGACTAGCGGGGGACCAGTACTTC. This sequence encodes CSARVGLAGDQYF.

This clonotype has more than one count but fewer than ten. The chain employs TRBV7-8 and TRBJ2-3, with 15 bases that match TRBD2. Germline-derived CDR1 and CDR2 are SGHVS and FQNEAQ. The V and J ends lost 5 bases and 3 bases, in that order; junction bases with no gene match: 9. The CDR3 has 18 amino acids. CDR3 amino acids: CASSPWTSGGGETDTQYF. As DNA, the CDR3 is TGTGCCAGCAGCCCCTGGACTAGCGGGGGGGGGGAGACAGATACGCAGTATTTT.

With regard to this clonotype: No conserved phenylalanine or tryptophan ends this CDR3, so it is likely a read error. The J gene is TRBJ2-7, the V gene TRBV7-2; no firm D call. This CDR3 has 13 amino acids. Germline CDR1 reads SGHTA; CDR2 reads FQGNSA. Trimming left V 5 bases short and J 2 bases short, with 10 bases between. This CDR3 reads CASSPELPYEQYL. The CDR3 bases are TGTGCCAGCAGCCCAGAATTACCCTACGAGCAGTACTTA.